This T cell receptor beta chain was identified during a study of blood T cells in healthy people across ages. In its sample, this clonotype was seen once. Its specificity is not known. Broader study findings: Any conclusive comparison of naive versus antigen-experienced cells was prevented by using unsorted PBMCs. More naive CD4+ cells and higher diversity marked long-lived donors relative to aged donors.

Germline V gives CDR1 LGHNA, CDR2 YSLEER. The CDR3 is 15 amino acids. Deletions cut 0 bases from V and 5 bases from J, with 11 bases between. Through a sample-barcoded 5' primer and a J-beta primer mix, a second PCR was run for 7 to 11 cycles. Each cDNA molecule carried a tag from a template-switch adaptor that contained 12 random nucleotides. From the 5' RACE reads, TCRdb called clonotypes with MiXCR, one entry per CDR3 protein. The sample holds approximately 800,000 distinct CDR3 sequences, approximately 65% seen once. The chain joins TRBV4-3 to TRBJ2-1, with TRBD2 as a possible D gene (6 bases). The receptor's source is a man aged 30-40 years in good health. The sequencing input was blood. This chain's CDR3 is CASSQENSGNNEQFF. In DNA form, the CDR3 reads TGCGCCAGCAGCCAAGAGAATAGCGGCAACAATGAGCAGTTCTTC.